This TCR beta chain was sequenced in a study of CD8+CD57+ T cells in acquired aplastic anemia. Whole-study context: Sorted cells (CD4+ and CD8+) yielded DNA amounts that averaged approximately 3 ug. Study observations and caveats: Patients and controls had in common twenty-nine CD8+ CDR3 sequences.

CD8+CD57+ cell expansion, shown by flow cytometry, had occurred in the patients selected for sequencing. The patients all had a severe acquired aplastic anemia diagnosis. Patients were untreated when blood was sampled. CDR3 size: 15 residues. Looked up from germline, CDR1 is KGHSH and CDR2 is LQKENI. Trimming left V 3 bases short and J 1 base short, with 12 bases between. Genomic DNA templated the TCR beta VDJ and CDR3 profiling. TCRdb re-analysed the reads in MiXCR, keeping a single row per CDR3 protein. This sample carries roughly 170,000 distinct CDR3 sequences, 48% of them seen once, and the ten largest clones take approximately 12%. There are a few counts of this clonotype. The target antigen is unknown.

This TCR came from a human donor with aplastic anemia. The chain combines TRBV18 with TRBJ1-2; D unclear. Material: sorted CD4+, CD8+, or CD8+CD57+ T cells (not recorded which) from PBMCs. This CDR3 reads CASSPVGLDNYGYTF. The CDR3 coding sequence is TGTGCCAGCTCACCGGTGGGCTTAGATAACTATGGCTACACCTTC.